The entry below describes one T cell receptor beta chain. The sample comes from a study of T-cell reconstitution after alpha-beta-depleted transplantation in children. The TCRbeta library incorporated unique molecular identifiers. TCRdb processed the PCR reads anew with MiXCR; each CDR3 protein has one entry. The sample includes approximately 50,000 distinct CDR3 sequences, around 53% of them seen just once. The germline V gene encodes CDR1 SQVTM and CDR2 ANQGSEA. Trimming left V 5 bases short and J 3 bases short, with 20 bases between. There are 15 residues in the CDR3. The receptor's source is a boy under two years old with SCID, due to receive a stem cell transplant. This chain joins TRBV29-1 and TRBJ2-7; tentative D call: TRBD2 (5 bases). This specimen was peripheral blood, taken before TCRalphabeta/CD19-depleted stem cell transplant. The DNA for the CDR3 is TGCAGCGTTCTCGGAGCGGCAGCCAGGATCTACGAGCAGTACTTC. Its translation: CSVLGAAARIYEQYF.